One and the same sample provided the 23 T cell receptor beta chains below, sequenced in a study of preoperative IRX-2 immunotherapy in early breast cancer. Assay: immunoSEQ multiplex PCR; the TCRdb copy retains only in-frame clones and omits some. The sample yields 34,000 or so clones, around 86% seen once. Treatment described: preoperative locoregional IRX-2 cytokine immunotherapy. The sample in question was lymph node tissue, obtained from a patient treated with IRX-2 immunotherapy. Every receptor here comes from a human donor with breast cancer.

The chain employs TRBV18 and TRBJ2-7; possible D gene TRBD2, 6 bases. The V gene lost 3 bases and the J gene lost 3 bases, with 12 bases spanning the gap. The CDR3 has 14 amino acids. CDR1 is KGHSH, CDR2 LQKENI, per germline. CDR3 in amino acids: CASSPLPGSYEQYF. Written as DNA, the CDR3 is TGTGCCAGCTCACCTCTCCCCGGGAGCTACGAGCAGTACTTC.

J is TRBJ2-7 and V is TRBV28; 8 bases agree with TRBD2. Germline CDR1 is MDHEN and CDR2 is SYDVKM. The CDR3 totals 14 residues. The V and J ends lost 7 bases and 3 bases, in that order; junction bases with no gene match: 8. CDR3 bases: TGTGCCAGCATACATTCGGGGACTAGCTACGAGCAGTACTTC. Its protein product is CASIHSGTSYEQYF.

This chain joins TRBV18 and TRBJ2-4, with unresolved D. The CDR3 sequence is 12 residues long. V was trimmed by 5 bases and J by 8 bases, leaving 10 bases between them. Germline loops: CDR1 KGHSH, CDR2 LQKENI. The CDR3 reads CASSVGMDIQYF. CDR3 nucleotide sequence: TGTGCCAGCTCAGTAGGGATGGACATTCAGTACTTC. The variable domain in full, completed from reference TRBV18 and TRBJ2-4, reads NAGVMQNPRHLVRRRGQEARLRCSPMKGHSHVYWYRQLPEEGLKFMVYLQKENIIDESGMPKERFSAEFPKEGPSILRIQQVVRGDSAAYFCASSVGMDIQYFGAGTRLSVL.

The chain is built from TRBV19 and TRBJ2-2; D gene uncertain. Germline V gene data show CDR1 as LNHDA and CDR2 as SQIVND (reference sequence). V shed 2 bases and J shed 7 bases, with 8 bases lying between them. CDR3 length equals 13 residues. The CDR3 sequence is CASSISGGGELFF. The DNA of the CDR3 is TGTGCCAGTAGTATAAGTGGTGGCGGGGAGCTGTTTTTT.

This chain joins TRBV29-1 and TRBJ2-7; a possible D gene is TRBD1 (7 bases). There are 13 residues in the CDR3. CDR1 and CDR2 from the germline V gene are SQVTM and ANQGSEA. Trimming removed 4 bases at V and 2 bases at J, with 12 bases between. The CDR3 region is CSVGQGGPYEQYF. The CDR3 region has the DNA TGCAGCGTTGGACAGGGAGGCCCCTACGAGCAGTACTTC.

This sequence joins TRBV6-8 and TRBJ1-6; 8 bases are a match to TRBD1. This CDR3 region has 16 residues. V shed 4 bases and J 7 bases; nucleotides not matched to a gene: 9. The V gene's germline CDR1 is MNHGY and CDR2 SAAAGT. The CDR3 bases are TGTGCCAGCAGTTTTCTCGACAGGGGTACCAATTCACCCCTCCACTTT. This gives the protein CASSFLDRGTNSPLHF.

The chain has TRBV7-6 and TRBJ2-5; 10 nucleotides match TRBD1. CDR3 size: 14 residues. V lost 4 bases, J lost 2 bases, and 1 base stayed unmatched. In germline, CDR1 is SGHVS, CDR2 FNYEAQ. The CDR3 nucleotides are TGTGCCAGCAGCTCGGACAGGGGGCAAGAGACCCAGTACTTC. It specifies CASSSDRGQETQYF.

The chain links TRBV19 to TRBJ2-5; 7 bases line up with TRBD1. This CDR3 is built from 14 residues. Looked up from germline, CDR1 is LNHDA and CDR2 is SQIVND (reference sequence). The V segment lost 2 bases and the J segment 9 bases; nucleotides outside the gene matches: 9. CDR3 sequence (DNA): TGTGCCAGTAGTATACACAGGGGCGCTGAGGCCCAGTACTTC. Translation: CASSIHRGAEAQYF.

CDR3 nucleotide sequence: TGTGCCAGCAGTTACTCAAGTGGACATTTTAACTATGGCTACACCTTC. This gives the protein CASSYSSGHFNYGYTF. This chain links TRBV6-7 with TRBJ1-2, with D perhaps TRBD1 (5 bases). TRBV6-7 is sorted into the ORF group, with uncertain function. Trimming removed 0 bases at V and 1 base at J, with 12 bases between. The CDR3 totals 16 residues.

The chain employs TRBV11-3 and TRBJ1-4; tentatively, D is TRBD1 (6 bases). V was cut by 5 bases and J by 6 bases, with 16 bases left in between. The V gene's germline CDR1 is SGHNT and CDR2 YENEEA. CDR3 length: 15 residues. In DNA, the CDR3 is TGTGCCAGCAGCCAAGCGGGGGGCTTGGATGAAAAACTGTTTTTT. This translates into CASSQAGGLDEKLFF.

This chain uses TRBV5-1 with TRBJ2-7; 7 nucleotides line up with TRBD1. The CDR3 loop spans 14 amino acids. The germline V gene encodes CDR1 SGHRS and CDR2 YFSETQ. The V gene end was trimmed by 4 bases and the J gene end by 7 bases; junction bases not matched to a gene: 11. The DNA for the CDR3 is TGCGCCAGCAGCCCAGGGACAGTACCTCCTGAGCAGTACTTC. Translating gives CASSPGTVPPEQYF.

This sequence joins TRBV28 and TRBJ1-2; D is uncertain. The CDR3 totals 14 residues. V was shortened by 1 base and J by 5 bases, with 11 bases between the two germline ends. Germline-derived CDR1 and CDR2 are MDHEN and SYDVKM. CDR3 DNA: TGTGCCAGCAGTTTATATGCGGGAGAATATGGCTACACCTTC. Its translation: CASSLYAGEYGYTF.

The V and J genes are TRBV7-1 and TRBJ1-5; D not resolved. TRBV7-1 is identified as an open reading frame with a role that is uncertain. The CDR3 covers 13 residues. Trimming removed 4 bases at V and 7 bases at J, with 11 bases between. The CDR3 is CASSLSGGQPQHF. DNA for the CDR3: TGTGCCAGCAGCTTATCGGGAGGCCAGCCCCAGCATTTT.

Written as DNA, the CDR3 is TGTGCCAGCAGTTACGAGCCTAGCAGGGATACGCAGTATTTT. Its translation is CASSYEPSRDTQYF. The chain is built from TRBV6-8 and TRBJ2-3; D perhaps matches TRBD2 (5 bases). The CDR3 extends over 14 amino acids. Trimming stripped 2 bases from V and 6 bases from J, with 12 bases between. Germline CDR1 MNHGY, CDR2 SAAAGT.

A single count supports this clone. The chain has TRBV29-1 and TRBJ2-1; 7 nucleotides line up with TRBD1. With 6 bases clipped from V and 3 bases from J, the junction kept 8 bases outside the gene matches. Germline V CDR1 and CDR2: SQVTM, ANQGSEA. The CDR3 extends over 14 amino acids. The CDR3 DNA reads TGCAGCGTGGCCCCCGGGACAGACTACAATGAGCAGTTCTTC. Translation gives CSVAPGTDYNEQFF.

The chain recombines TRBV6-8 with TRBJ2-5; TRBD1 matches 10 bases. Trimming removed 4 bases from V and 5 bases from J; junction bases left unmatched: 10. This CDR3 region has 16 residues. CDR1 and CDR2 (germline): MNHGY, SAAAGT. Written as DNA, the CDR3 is TGTGCCAGCAGTTCACCCCGACAGGGGGCGGCGGAGACCCAGTACTTC. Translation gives CASSSPRQGAAETQYF.

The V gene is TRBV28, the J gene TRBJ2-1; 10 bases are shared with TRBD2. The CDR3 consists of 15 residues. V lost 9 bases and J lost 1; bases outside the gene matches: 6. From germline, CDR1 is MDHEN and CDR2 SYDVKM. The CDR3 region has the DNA TGTGCCAGTAGCTTAGCGGGGGGTTCCTACAATGAGCAGTTCTTC. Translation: CASSLAGGSYNEQFF.

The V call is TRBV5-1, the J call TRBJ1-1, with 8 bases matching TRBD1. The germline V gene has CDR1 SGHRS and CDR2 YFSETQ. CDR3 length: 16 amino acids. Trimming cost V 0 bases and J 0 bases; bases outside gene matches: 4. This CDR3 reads CASSLVRTGLNTEAFF. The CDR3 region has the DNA TGCGCCAGCAGCTTGGTACGGACAGGGTTGAACACTGAAGCTTTCTTT.

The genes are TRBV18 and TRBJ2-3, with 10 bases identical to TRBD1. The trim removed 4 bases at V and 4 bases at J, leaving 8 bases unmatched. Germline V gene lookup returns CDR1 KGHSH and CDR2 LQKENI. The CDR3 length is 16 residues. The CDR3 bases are TGTGCCAGCTCACAAAGCCGGGACAGGGGTTCAGATACGCAGTATTTT. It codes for CASSQSRDRGSDTQYF.

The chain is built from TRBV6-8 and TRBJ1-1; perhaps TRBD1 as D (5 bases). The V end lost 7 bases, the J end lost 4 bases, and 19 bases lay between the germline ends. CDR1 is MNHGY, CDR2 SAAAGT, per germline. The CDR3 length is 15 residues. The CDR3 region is CASTRVGDRRTEAFF. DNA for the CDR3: TGTGCCAGCACAAGGGTGGGAGACAGACGCACTGAAGCTTTCTTT.

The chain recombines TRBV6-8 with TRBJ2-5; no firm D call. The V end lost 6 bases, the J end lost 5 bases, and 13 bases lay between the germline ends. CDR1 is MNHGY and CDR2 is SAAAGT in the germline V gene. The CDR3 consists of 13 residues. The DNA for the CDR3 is TGTGCCAGCAGCAATCAAAGACGGGAGACCCAGTACTTC. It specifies CASSNQRRETQYF.

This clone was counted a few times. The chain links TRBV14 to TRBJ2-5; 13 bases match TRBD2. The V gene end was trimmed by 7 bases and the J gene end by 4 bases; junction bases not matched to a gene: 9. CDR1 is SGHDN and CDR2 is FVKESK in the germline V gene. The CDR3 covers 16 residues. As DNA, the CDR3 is TGTGCCAGCAAGAAGGGACTAGCGGGACAAATAGAGACCCAGTACTTC. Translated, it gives CASKKGLAGQIETQYF.

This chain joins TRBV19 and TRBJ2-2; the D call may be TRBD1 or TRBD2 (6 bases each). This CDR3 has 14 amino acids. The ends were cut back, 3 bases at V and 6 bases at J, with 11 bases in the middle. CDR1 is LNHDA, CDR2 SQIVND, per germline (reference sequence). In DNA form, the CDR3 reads TGTGCCAGTAGTATCCCGGGGGCTCCCGGGGAGCTGTTTTTT. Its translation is CASSIPGAPGELFF.